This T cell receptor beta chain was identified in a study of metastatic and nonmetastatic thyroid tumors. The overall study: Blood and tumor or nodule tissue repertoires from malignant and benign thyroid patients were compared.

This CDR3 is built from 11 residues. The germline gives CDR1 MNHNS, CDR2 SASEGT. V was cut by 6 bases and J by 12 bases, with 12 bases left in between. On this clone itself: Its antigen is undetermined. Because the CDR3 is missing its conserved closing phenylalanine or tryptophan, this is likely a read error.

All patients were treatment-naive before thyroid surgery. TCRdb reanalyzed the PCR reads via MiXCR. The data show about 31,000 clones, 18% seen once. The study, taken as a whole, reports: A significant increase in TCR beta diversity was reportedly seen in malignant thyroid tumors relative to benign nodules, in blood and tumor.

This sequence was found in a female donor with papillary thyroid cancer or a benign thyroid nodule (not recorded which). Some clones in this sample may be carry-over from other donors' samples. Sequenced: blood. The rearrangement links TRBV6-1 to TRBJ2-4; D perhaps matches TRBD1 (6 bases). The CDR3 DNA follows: TGTGCCAGCAGCCATGGGGGCGATCAGTACCTC. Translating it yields CASSHGGDQYL.